These 2 T cell receptor beta chains share one sample of origin, sequenced in a study of T cell repertoires and HLA-DP antigens. No antigen has been assigned to these receptors. Sequencing used immunoSEQ multiplex PCR; TCRdb keeps in-frame clones, though not all of them. This table has around 90,000 clones, around nine tenths appearing once. The sequenced sample consisted of CD4+ T cells from PBMCs. These receptors came from a man aged 50 to 59 in good health and CMV-seronegative.

The chain combines TRBV7-2 with TRBJ2-7; the match to TRBD2 covers 10 bases. The CDR3 has 18 amino acids. CDR1 is SGHTA and CDR2 is FQGNSA in the germline V gene. With V trimmed by 6 bases and J by 4 bases, 18 bases remained unmatched. CDR3 bases: TGTGCCAGCAGTCTTAGGACTAGCGGCGGCAGTATTAAGTACGAGCAGTACTTC. It yields the protein CASSLRTSGGSIKYEQYF.

V is TRBV19 and J is TRBJ2-3; D not certain. Trimming left V 3 bases short and J 4 bases short, with 14 bases between. CDR1 is LNHDA, CDR2 SQIVND, per germline (reference sequence). The CDR3 spans 15 residues. Written as DNA, the CDR3 is TGTGCCAGTAGTATCGACTCGCGTTCCGCAGATACGCAGTATTTT. This sequence encodes CASSIDSRSADTQYF.